This TCR beta chain was captured by sequencing in a study of T cell repertoires in cytomegalovirus infection. This clonotype was recorded at least ten times. TCRdb reanalysed the reads using MiXCR and keeps one entry per CDR3 protein. The sample holds 400,000 or so distinct CDR3 sequences, 15% to 20% seen once. The germline V gene has CDR1 SGHTA and CDR2 FQGNSA. V dropped 2 bases and J dropped 10 bases, with 14 bases sitting between them. CDR3 length: 14 residues. This chain uses TRBV7-2 with TRBJ1-4; TRBD1 is a possible D gene (5 bases). Sequencing was performed on PBMCs. The TCR was taken from a human donor in good health (CMV status not recorded). Some clones in this sample may be carry-over from other donors' samples. CDR3 DNA: TGTGCCAGCAGCTTATGGGGGACCTCTGGAAAACTGTTTTTT. It specifies CASSLWGTSGKLFF.